The 27 T cell receptor beta chains in this list originate from one sample, sequenced in a study of CD8 T cells in Susac syndrome. RNA, at 0.5 to 1 ug, was reverse transcribed with random hexamers. TCRdb analysed the immunoSEQ multiplex PCR reads with MiXCR anew, one entry per CDR3 protein. This sample yields approximately 100,000 distinct CDR3 sequences, of which 80% to 95% are seen a single time; around 0.14% belongs to the top ten. Sequencing was done on a sample of CD4+ T cells from PBMCs. These TCRs come from a human donor in good health.

The V call is TRBV20-1, the J call TRBJ2-5; D perhaps matches TRBD2 (5 bases). The CDR3 spans 15 residues. Per germline, CDR1 DFQATT and CDR2 SNEGSKA (reference sequence). Trimming pared 0 bases from V and 4 bases from J, leaving 15 bases between. CDR3 sequence (DNA): TGCAGTGCTAGAGATATCGAAGGACTCGCAGAGACCCAGTACTTC. Protein: CSARDIEGLAETQYF.

The V call is TRBV6-2 or TRBV6-3, the J call TRBJ2-4; D may be TRBD1 (5 bases). CDR3 length: 15 residues. Germline V CDR1 and CDR2: MNHEY, SVGEGT. Deletions cut 0 bases from V and 6 bases from J, with 12 bases between. CDR3 nucleotides: TGTGCCAGCAGTTACTCCCCCGACAGAGCAAACATTCAGTACTTC. The encoded protein is CASSYSPDRANIQYF.

This CDR3 is CASSPYNPDTQYF. DNA of the CDR3: TGTGCCAGCTCACCATACAACCCCGATACGCAGTATTTT. This chain uses TRBV18 with TRBJ2-3, with no clear D. Trimming pared 2 bases from V and 6 bases from J, leaving 9 bases between. This CDR3 is built from 13 residues. Germline V gives CDR1 KGHSH, CDR2 LQKENI. Full variable domain (remainder filled in from reference TRBV18 and TRBJ2-3): NAGVMQNPRHLVRRRGQEARLRCSPMKGHSHVYWYRQLPEEGLKFMVYLQKENIIDESGMPKERFSAEFPKEGPSILRIQQVVRGDSAAYFCASSPYNPDTQYFGPGTRLTVL.

V and J are TRBV19 and TRBJ2-3; D is unclear. The CDR3 runs 14 residues. From germline, CDR1 is LNHDA and CDR2 SQIVND (reference sequence). Trimming stripped 10 bases from V and 4 bases from J, with 18 bases between. The CDR3 is CATIDPRSADTQYF. The DNA of the CDR3 is TGTGCCACGATAGACCCGAGGTCAGCAGATACGCAGTATTTT.

The V gene is TRBV29-1, the J gene TRBJ1-1; D perhaps matches TRBD1 (5 bases). Germline loops: CDR1 SQVTM, CDR2 ANQGSEA. Trimming shortened V by 7 bases and J by 8 bases, and 14 bases separated the two germline ends. The CDR3 is 11 amino acids. The CDR3 is CSDHRPGEAFF. In DNA, the CDR3 is TGCAGCGATCACAGGCCTGGGGAAGCTTTCTTT.

The rearrangement uses TRBV6-2 or TRBV6-3 and TRBJ2-3; D is unclear. V shed 3 bases and J shed 10 bases, with 14 bases lying between them. The CDR3 runs 13 residues. CDR1 MNHEY and CDR2 SVGEGT come from the germline V gene. CDR3 sequence: CASSYGFGNAQYF. CDR3 in DNA: TGTGCCAGCAGTTATGGTTTTGGAAACGCGCAGTATTTT.

J is TRBJ1-1 and V is TRBV7-2, with D perhaps matching TRBD1 (5 bases). Looked up from germline, CDR1 is SGHTA and CDR2 is FQGNSA. This CDR3 region has 15 residues. Trimming shortened V by 5 bases and J by 0 bases, and 13 bases separated the two germline ends. The chain's CDR3 is CASSPSPGMNTEAFF. CDR3 nucleotide sequence: TGTGCCAGCAGCCCGTCCCCAGGGATGAACACTGAAGCTTTCTTT. Together with reference TRBV7-2 and TRBJ1-1, the CDR3 gives the full variable domain: GAGVSQSPSNKVTEKGKDVELRCDPISGHTALYWYRQSLGQGLEFLIYFQGNSAPDKSGLPSDRFSAERTGGSVSTLTIQRTQQEDSAVYLCASSPSPGMNTEAFFGQGTRLTVV.

The chain combines TRBV19 with TRBJ2-2; D gene unclear. The CDR3 has 13 residues. V was trimmed by 7 bases and J by 7 bases, leaving 13 bases between them. Germline loops: CDR1 LNHDA, CDR2 SQIVND (reference sequence). The CDR3, as DNA: TGTGCCAGTACTCTAGACCCTTACGGGGAGCTGTTTTTT. This gives the protein CASTLDPYGELFF.

This clonotype was seen once. This sequence joins TRBV7-2 and TRBJ1-4; no reliable D call. The CDR3 is made up of 15 amino acids. V lost 6 bases and J 0 bases, leaving 11 bases between the germline ends. Germline-derived CDR1 and CDR2 are SGHTA and FQGNSA. CDR3 bases: TGTGCCAGCAGTCGTGAATCTTCAACTAATGAAAAACTGTTTTTT. Amino acid sequence: CASSRESSTNEKLFF.

The V gene is TRBV12-3 or TRBV12-4, the J gene TRBJ2-7; 9 positions agree with TRBD1. Germline trimming cut 4 bases from V and 3 bases from J; bases unmatched to any gene: 7. This CDR3 comprises 15 residues. The CDR3 loop reads CASSSNRDRVYEQYF. CDR3 sequence (DNA): TGTGCCAGCAGTTCCAACCGGGACAGGGTCTACGAGCAGTACTTC.

The chain has TRBV6-2 or TRBV6-3 and TRBJ1-1, with a weak D call TRBD1 (5 bases). V was trimmed by 8 bases and J by 1 base, leaving 17 bases between them. CDR1 is MNHEY and CDR2 is SVGEGT in the germline V gene. The CDR3 runs to 15 residues. The CDR3 sequence is CASSPWGGRNTEAFF. The CDR3 DNA sequence: TGTGCCAGCTCCCCTTGGGGGGGGAGGAACACTGAAGCTTTCTTT.

Written as DNA, the CDR3 is TGTGCTAGTGATGATCAGGGGAACACTGAAGCTTTCTTT. Translating it yields CASDDQGNTEAFF. The chain combines TRBV12-5 with TRBJ1-1; D may be TRBD1 (5 bases). Germline V gene lookup returns CDR1 LGHNT and CDR2 FRNRAP. This CDR3 is 13 amino acids long. Trimming removed 7 bases at V and 1 base at J, with 10 bases between.

The chain carries TRBV4-1 and TRBJ2-2; TRBD1 might be the D (5 bases). V lost 3 bases and J 5 bases, leaving 10 bases between the germline ends. The length of the CDR3 is 14 residues. Per the germline V gene, CDR1 is MGHRA and CDR2 is YSYEKL. DNA of the CDR3: TGCGCCAGCAGCCAGGATGGGGCGACCGGGGAGCTGTTTTTT. Residues: CASSQDGATGELFF.

The V call is TRBV4-3, the J call TRBJ1-6; perhaps TRBD1 as D (6 bases). This CDR3 has 16 amino acids. V lost 1 base and J 5 bases, leaving 12 bases between the germline ends. Per the germline V gene, CDR1 is LGHNA and CDR2 is YSLEER. The CDR3 DNA reads as TGCGCCAGCAGCCAAGGGGCAGGGGAAAATAATTCACCCCTCCACTTT. It is translated as CASSQGAGENNSPLHF.

The V gene is TRBV7-9, the J gene TRBJ1-1; perhaps TRBD1 as D (5 bases). The CDR3 contains 14 residues. V was cut by 5 bases and J by 10 bases, with 20 bases left in between. Germline V gene sequence: CDR1 SEHNR, CDR2 FQNEAQ (reference sequence). This CDR3 is CASSDVQARGGAFF. CDR3 nucleotide sequence: TGTGCCAGCAGCGACGTGCAGGCCCGCGGGGGAGCTTTCTTT.

For the CDR3, the DNA is TGTGCCAGTAGTCCGTGGGCTAGCGGGGCCTACAATGAGCAGTTCTTC. This gives the protein CASSPWASGAYNEQFF. The V and J genes are TRBV19 and TRBJ2-1; TRBD2 matches at 9 bases. This CDR3 has 16 amino acids. Germline CDR1 reads LNHDA; CDR2 reads SQIVND (reference sequence). V lost 5 bases, J lost 2 bases, and 7 bases stayed unmatched.

The chain employs TRBV6-2 or TRBV6-3 and TRBJ1-1; TRBD1 might be the D (5 bases). V gave up 6 bases and J gave up 1 base, with 12 bases separating them. Germline CDR1 and CDR2: MNHEY and SVGEGT. The CDR3 sequence is 14 residues long. CDR3 DNA sequence: TGTGCCAGCAGGGACCGGGGGGGGAACACTGAAGCTTTCTTT. Its protein is CASRDRGGNTEAFF.

V and J are TRBV7-9 and TRBJ2-1, with D perhaps matching TRBD2 (6 bases). Deletions cut 5 bases from V and 2 bases from J, with 13 bases between. Per the germline V gene, CDR1 is SEHNR and CDR2 is FQNEAQ (reference sequence). CDR3 length: 15 residues. CDR3 nucleotide sequence: TGTGCCAGCAGCACTCGACTAGATACCTACAATGAGCAGTTCTTC. Residues: CASSTRLDTYNEQFF.

The chain is built from TRBV2 and TRBJ1-1, with 11 bases lining up with TRBD1. Germline CDR1 SNHLY, CDR2 FYNNEI. V trimming: 10 bases; J trimming: 8 bases; junction bases outside the gene matches: 9. CDR3 length: 13 residues. Written as DNA, the CDR3 is TGTGCCACTACGGGACAGGGGGGGACCGAAGCTTTCTTT. It yields the protein CATTGQGGTEAFF.

CDR3: CSASGASSTDTQYF. In DNA form, the CDR3 reads TGCAGTGCTAGTGGAGCCAGCAGCACAGATACGCAGTATTTT. The chain carries TRBV20-1 and TRBJ2-3; D not certain. The CDR3 sequence is 14 residues long. Germline CDR1 is DFQATT and CDR2 is SNEGSKA (reference sequence). V lost 3 bases, J lost 0 bases, and 10 bases lay in between.

This rearrangement joins TRBV2 to TRBJ2-7; perhaps TRBD2 as D (6 bases). V was clipped by 5 bases and J by 0 bases, with 8 bases between them. Germline-derived CDR1 and CDR2 are SNHLY and FYNNEI. This CDR3 has 13 residues. CDR3 region: CASSRDFSYEQYF. For the CDR3, the DNA is TGTGCCAGCAGTCGGGACTTCTCCTACGAGCAGTACTTC.

V is TRBV7-2 and J is TRBJ2-3; 7 nucleotides align to TRBD1. There are 16 residues in the CDR3. CDR1 and CDR2 from the germline V gene are SGHTA and FQGNSA. With 6 bases clipped from V and 0 bases from J, the junction kept 9 bases outside the gene matches. The DNA of the CDR3 is TGTGCCAGCAGTACTGACAGGGCCTTTAGCACAGATACGCAGTATTTT. Residues: CASSTDRAFSTDTQYF.

The CDR3 DNA is TGTGCCAGCAGTTTAGCCGGTACAACACTACTATCTGGCTACACCTTC. Its protein product is CASSLAGTTLLSGYTF. The chain employs TRBV12-3 or TRBV12-4 and TRBJ1-2, with D unresolved. Trimming removed 0 bases from V and 7 bases from J, with 18 bases in between. This CDR3 contains 16 residues.

The J gene is TRBJ2-7, the V gene TRBV19; weak D call: TRBD1 (7 bases). The germline V and J ends were trimmed by 6 bases and 4 bases, with 28 bases remaining between them. This CDR3 has 18 amino acids. CDR1 and CDR2 from the germline V gene are LNHDA and SQIVND (reference sequence). CDR3 in amino acids: CASSLGWRGRTKLYEQYF. CDR3 DNA sequence: TGTGCCAGTAGCCTGGGGTGGAGGGGGCGAACGAAATTGTACGAGCAGTACTTC.

The table lists this clonotype with a few counts. This chain joins TRBV3-1 and TRBJ1-1; TRBD1 matches 9 bases. Per germline, CDR1 LGHDT and CDR2 YNNKEL (reference sequence). This CDR3 region has 14 residues. The J segment lost 4 bases and the V segment lost 6 bases, leaving 6 bases of the junction unmatched. CDR3 region: CASSFRDRVTEAFF. The CDR3 DNA follows: TGTGCCAGCAGTTTTCGGGACAGGGTCACTGAAGCTTTCTTT. Combining the CDR3 with reference TRBV3-1 and TRBJ1-1 gives the whole variable domain DTAVSQTPKYLVTQMGNDKSIKCEQNLGHDTMYWYKQDSKKFLKIMFSYNNKELIINETVPNRFSPKSPDKAHLNLHINSLELGDSAVYFCASSFRDRVTEAFFGQGTRLTVV.

DNA for the CDR3: TGTGCCAGTAGTATCGATCGGGCTAGCGGCCACAATGAGCAGTTCTTC. Protein sequence: CASSIDRASGHNEQFF. The J gene is TRBJ2-1, the V gene TRBV19; 7 nucleotides line up with TRBD2. V dropped 3 bases and J dropped 5; count of bases not matched to a gene: 10. Germline V gene lookup returns CDR1 LNHDA and CDR2 SQIVND (reference sequence). This CDR3 is 16 amino acids long.

This clonotype appeared a single time. The V call is TRBV6-4, the J call TRBJ1-3; perhaps TRBD1 as D (6 bases). Germline CDR1 and CDR2: MRHNA and SNTAGT. The V gene lost 5 bases and the J gene lost 8 bases, with 13 bases spanning the gap. The CDR3 extends over 13 amino acids. The CDR3 loop is CASSRKPGDTIYF. The CDR3 DNA reads TGTGCCAGCAGTCGGAAGCCAGGGGACACCATATATTTT.